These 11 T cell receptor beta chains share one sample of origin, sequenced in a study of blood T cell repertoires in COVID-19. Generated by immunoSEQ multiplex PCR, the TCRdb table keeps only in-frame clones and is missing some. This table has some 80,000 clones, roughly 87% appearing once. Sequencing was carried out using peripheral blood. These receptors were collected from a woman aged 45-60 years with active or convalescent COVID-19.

This chain's CDR3 is CASSQGGQGYYGYTF. DNA for the CDR3: TGTGCCAGCAGCCAAGGGGGACAGGGGTACTATGGCTACACCTTC. This rearrangement joins TRBV14 to TRBJ1-2, with 10 bases lining up with TRBD1. Germline lookup yields CDR1 SGHDN and CDR2 FVKESK. The ends lost 1 base at V and 3 bases at J; junction bases unmatched: 2. The length of the CDR3 is 15 residues.

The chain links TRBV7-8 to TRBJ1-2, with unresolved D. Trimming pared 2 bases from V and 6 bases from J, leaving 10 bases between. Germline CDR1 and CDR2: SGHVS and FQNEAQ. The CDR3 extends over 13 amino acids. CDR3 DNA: TGTGCCAGCAGCTTAAGGACTACGGATGGCTACACCTTC. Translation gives CASSLRTTDGYTF.

CDR3 nucleotides: TGTGCCAGCAGCGGGACTGTATCGAACACCGGGGAGCTGTTTTTT. This sequence encodes CASSGTVSNTGELFF. The chain combines TRBV9 with TRBJ2-2; D is perhaps TRBD2 (5 bases). Germline V gene data show CDR1 as SGDLS and CDR2 as YYNGEE. CDR3 size: 15 residues. The ends were cut back, 3 bases at V and 0 bases at J, with 9 bases in the middle.

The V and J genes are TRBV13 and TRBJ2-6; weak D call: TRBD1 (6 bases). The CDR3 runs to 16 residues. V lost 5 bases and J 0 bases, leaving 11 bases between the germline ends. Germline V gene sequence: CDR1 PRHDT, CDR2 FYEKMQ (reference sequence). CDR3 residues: CASSIRQASGANVLTF. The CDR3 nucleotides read TGTGCCAGCAGCATCAGACAGGCCTCTGGGGCCAACGTCCTGACTTTC.

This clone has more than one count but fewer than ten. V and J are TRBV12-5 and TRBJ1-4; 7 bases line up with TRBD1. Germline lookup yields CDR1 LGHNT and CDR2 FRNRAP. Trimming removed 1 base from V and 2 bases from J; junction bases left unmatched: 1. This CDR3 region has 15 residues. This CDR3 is CASGLGGGTNEKLFF. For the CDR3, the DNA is TGTGCTAGTGGTTTGGGAGGGGGCACTAATGAAAAACTGTTTTTT.

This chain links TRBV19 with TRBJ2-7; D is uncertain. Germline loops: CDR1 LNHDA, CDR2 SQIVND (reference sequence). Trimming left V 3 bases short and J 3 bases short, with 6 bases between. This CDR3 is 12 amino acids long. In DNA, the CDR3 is TGTGCCAGTAGTATTGGCAGCTACGAGCAGTACTTC. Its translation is CASSIGSYEQYF.

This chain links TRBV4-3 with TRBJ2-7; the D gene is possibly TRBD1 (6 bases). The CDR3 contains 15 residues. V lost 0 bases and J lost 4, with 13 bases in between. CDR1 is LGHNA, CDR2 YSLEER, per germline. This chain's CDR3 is CASSQERDTLYEQYF. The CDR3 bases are TGCGCCAGCAGCCAAGAACGGGACACGCTGTACGAGCAGTACTTC.

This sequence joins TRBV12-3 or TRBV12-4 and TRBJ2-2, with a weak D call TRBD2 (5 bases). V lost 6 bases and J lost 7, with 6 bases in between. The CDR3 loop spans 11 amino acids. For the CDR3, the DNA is TGTGCCAGCAGCGGGGACGGGGAGCTGTTTTTT. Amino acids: CASSGDGELFF.

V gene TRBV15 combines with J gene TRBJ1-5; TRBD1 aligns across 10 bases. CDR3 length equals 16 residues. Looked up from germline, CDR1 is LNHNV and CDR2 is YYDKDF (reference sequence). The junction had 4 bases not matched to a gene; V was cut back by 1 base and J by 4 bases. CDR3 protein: CATSRAGTGVNQPQHF. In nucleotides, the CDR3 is TGTGCCACCAGCAGAGCCGGGACAGGGGTTAATCAGCCCCAGCATTTT.

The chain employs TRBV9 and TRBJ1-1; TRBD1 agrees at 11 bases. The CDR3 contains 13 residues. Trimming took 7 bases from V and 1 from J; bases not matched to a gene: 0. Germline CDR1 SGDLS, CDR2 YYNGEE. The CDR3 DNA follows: TGTGCCAGCGGACAGGGGGCGAACACTGAAGCTTTCTTT. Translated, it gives CASGQGANTEAFF. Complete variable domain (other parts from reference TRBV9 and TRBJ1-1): DSGVTQTPKHLITATGQRVTLRCSPRSGDLSVYWYQQSLDQGLQFLIQYYNGEERAKGNILERFSAQQFPDLHSELNLSSLELGDSALYFCASGQGANTEAFFGQGTRLTVV.

The chain's CDR3 is CASSRQENTEAFF. CDR3 DNA sequence: TGTGCCAGCAGCAGACAGGAGAACACTGAAGCTTTCTTT. The chain combines TRBV7-3 with TRBJ1-1; tentative D call: TRBD1 (6 bases). This CDR3 contains 13 residues. Between the trimmed V and J ends, which lost 5 bases and 1 base, there was a span of 8 bases. The germline V gene has CDR1 SGHTA and CDR2 FQGTGA.